Sequencing of this T cell receptor (beta chain) was carried out in a study of T cells in Graves' hyperthyroidism and ophthalmopathy. Deletions cut 5 bases from V and 8 bases from J, with 24 bases between. The length of the CDR3 is 16 residues. Germline lookup yields CDR1 KGHSH and CDR2 LQKENI. Study-level findings and limits: The blood repertoire included most of the expanded thyroid clonotypes above 0.001.

The table lists this clonotype with many counts. Antigen specificity is unknown. Researchers took RNA transcripts and amplified the TCR beta CDR3 regions from them. A set of HTBI primers served as the primers for a first-round RT-PCR of the TCR CDR3. TCRdb independently ran MiXCR on the multiplex PCR reads; one entry per CDR3 protein. This table has approximately 400,000 distinct CDR3 sequences, under 15% appearing once. Graves' hyperthyroidism without ophthalmopathy progression within 18 months was termed stable. Uncontrolled infection, other autoimmune disease, pregnancy or lactation excluded patients. Thyroid ultrasound, orbital computed tomography, clinical symptoms, and serum thyroxine and TRAb underpinned diagnoses.

This sequence joins TRBV18 and TRBJ1-1, with D perhaps matching TRBD1 (5 bases). The clonotype originates from a woman under 40 with Graves' hyperthyroidism. Material for sequencing was blood. The CDR3 region is CASSTTGLYAGQEAFF. CDR3 DNA sequence: TGTGCCAGCTCAACCACGGGTCTATATGCAGGGCAAGAAGCTTTCTTT.